This T cell receptor beta chain originates from a study of T-cell memory formation after mild COVID-19. V shed 1 base and J shed 1 base, with 11 bases lying between them. Germline V gene sequence: CDR1 DFQATT, CDR2 SNEGSKA (reference sequence). The CDR3 is 14 residues long. Study findings and constraints: Clones that contracted from day 15 to 85 had balanced CD4/CD8; later expanders were CD4+ biased.

This clonotype was seen repeatedly, ten times or more. The antigen is undetermined. TCRdb ran MiXCR on the 5' RACE reads and lists one entry per CDR3 protein. The sample yields nearly 110,000 distinct CDR3 sequences, more than 15% seen once. The specimen sequenced was PBMCs or a T cell subset sorted from them (not recorded which). The chain links TRBV20-1 to TRBJ2-7, with a possible D match to TRBD2 (7 bases). The receptor comes from an adult woman who had mild COVID-19 (a few samples of this study predate the infection). Cell type and time point are not known. The CDR3 region has the DNA TGCAGTGCTAGAGGGGGGGGCGAGTCCTACGAGCAGTACTTC. This translates into CSARGGGESYEQYF.